The sequence of this T cell receptor beta chain was determined in a study of CD8+ T cells in alopecia areata. Extracted RNA was reverse transcribed, and the resulting cDNA served as sequencing template. Only in-frame clones appear in the TCRdb table, and some are missing; sequencing was by immunoSEQ multiplex PCR. The profile covers 110,000 to 150,000 clones, with roughly 53% appearing a single time and under 6.5% taken by the ten largest. This clone has just one count. A read error may account for a junction end that differs from germline. Germline lookup yields CDR1 MNHNS and CDR2 SASEGT. The CDR3 covers 11 residues.

This sequence was found in a human donor with alopecia areata. V and J are TRBV6-1 and TRBJ1-5; no clear D. The specimen was CD4+ T cells sorted from blood, collected at week 0. CDR3 nucleotide sequence: TGTGCCAGCAGTGAACAGCGACACGTAAATTTT. Encoded protein: CASSEQRHVNF.